This TCR beta chain was documented in a study of CD8 T cells in ankylosing spondylitis. TCRdb redid the calling of the 5' RACE reads with MiXCR, one entry per CDR3 protein. Here the sample spans about 450,000 distinct CDR3 sequences, around 26% being singletons. The CDR3 is made up of 12 amino acids. Per germline, CDR1 ENHRY and CDR2 SYGVKD. Trimming took off 7 bases at V and 2 bases at J, with 7 bases between the two ends. Regarding the study as a whole: Several highly homologous variants made up a TCR beta motif that seemed to typify ankylosing spondylitis blood. Clones tied to disease were said to be significantly enriched in matched ankylosing spondylitis synovial fluid.

As concerns this clonotype: Its antigen is not known.

This clonotype was sampled from a male donor with ankylosing spondylitis. Sequences were obtained from blood, either unsorted or a sorted T cell fraction (not recorded which). The chain uses TRBV10-3 and TRBJ2-3, with D perhaps given as TRBD1 or TRBD2 (5 bases each). The CDR3 loop reads CAIMGPTDTQYF. The CDR3 DNA is TGTGCCATCATGGGACCCACAGATACGCAGTATTTT.